Below, 21 T cell receptor beta chains from the same sample are listed, as sequenced in a study of T-cell reconstitution after alpha-beta-depleted transplantation in children. Unique molecular identifiers were built into the TCRbeta library. TCRdb used MiXCR to reprocess the PCR reads, holding one entry per CDR3 protein. Here the sample spans some 600,000 distinct CDR3 sequences, 13% being singletons. The input for sequencing was PBMCs, mostly from graft donor cells, taken 360 days after TCRalphabeta/CD19-depleted stem cell transplant. The receptor source for this set is a male patient younger than 18 who had a stem cell transplant for acute myeloid leukemia, so the T cells may come from the graft donor.

The CDR3 bases are TGTGCCAGTAGTTATGCCTCCAGCTCCTACAATGAGCAGTTCTTC. Its translation: CASSYASSSYNEQFF. The genes are TRBV19 and TRBJ2-1; D is unresolved. Germline V gene sequence: CDR1 LNHDA, CDR2 SQIVND (reference sequence). This CDR3 has 15 amino acids. Trimming left V 5 bases short and J 0 bases short, with 11 bases between.

The sample holds a few counts of this clonotype. V usage is TRBV24-1 and J usage is TRBJ1-5; 8 nucleotides agree with TRBD1. The CDR3 loop spans 16 amino acids. V lost 10 bases and J lost 2; bases outside the gene matches: 12. The germline gives CDR1 KGHDR, CDR2 SFDVKD. This CDR3 reads CATLGQGDLGNQPQHF. In DNA form, the CDR3 reads TGTGCCACACTAGGACAGGGCGATTTGGGCAATCAGCCCCAGCATTTT.

In its sample, this clonotype was seen a few times. The chain uses TRBV10-3 and TRBJ2-3; 11 bases map to TRBD2. The CDR3 is made up of 15 amino acids. The V segment lost 10 bases and the J segment 9 bases; nucleotides outside the gene matches: 15. Germline loops: CDR1 ENHRY, CDR2 SYGVKD. The DNA for the CDR3 is TGTGCCACCCGCTTCGTAGCGGGAGGGCCTGGCACGCAGTATTTT. Translating it yields CATRFVAGGPGTQYF.

The gene calls are TRBV29-1 and TRBJ2-5, with 7 bases fitting TRBD2. Germline values: CDR1 SQVTM, CDR2 ANQGSEA. The CDR3 length is 12 residues. V was clipped by 5 bases and J by 3 bases; unmatched bases: 3. The CDR3 here is CSVRLAKETQYF. In nucleotides, the CDR3 is TGCAGCGTTCGACTAGCAAAAGAGACCCAGTACTTC.

V and J are TRBV7-9 and TRBJ2-6, with 8 nucleotides matching TRBD1. With 7 bases clipped from V and 2 bases from J, the junction kept 7 bases outside the gene matches. From germline, CDR1 is SEHNR and CDR2 FQNEAQ (reference sequence). The CDR3 extends over 16 amino acids. DNA of the CDR3: TGTGCCAGCATCCCGGACAGGGCCCCTGGGGCCAACGTCCTGACTTTC. Amino acids: CASIPDRAPGANVLTF.

The rearrangement joins TRBV20-1 to TRBJ2-7, with D possibly being TRBD1 (5 bases). This CDR3 is built from 13 residues. The V end was cut by 7 bases, the J end by 2 bases, with 15 bases between. Germline V gives CDR1 DFQATT, CDR2 SNEGSKA (reference sequence). The CDR3 reads CSVTWGLAYEQYF. The DNA for the CDR3 is TGCAGTGTCACATGGGGCTTGGCCTACGAGCAGTACTTC.

This clonotype was picked up many times. The V and J genes are TRBV20-1 and TRBJ2-7; either TRBD1 or TRBD2 may supply D (5 bases each). From germline, CDR1 is DFQATT and CDR2 SNEGSKA (reference sequence). Trimming removed 1 base at V and 6 bases at J, with 25 bases between. The CDR3 is made up of 17 amino acids. The CDR3 DNA follows: TGCAGTGCTAGAGCTTCTGAAGGGGCGGGCTGGGTAGGCGAGCAGTACTTC. Its protein product is CSARASEGAGWVGEQYF.

This clonotype was counted between two and nine times. The chain joins TRBV4-3 to TRBJ2-1, with a possible D match to TRBD1 (5 bases). V gave up 2 bases and J gave up 8 bases, with 7 bases separating them. CDR3 length equals 12 residues. The germline V gene has CDR1 LGHNA and CDR2 YSLEER. The CDR3 here is CASSQQGYEQFF. In nucleotides, the CDR3 is TGCGCCAGCAGCCAACAGGGATATGAGCAGTTCTTC.

The chain carries TRBV7-8 and TRBJ2-2; D is ambiguous. Trimming stripped 4 bases from V and 6 bases from J, with 12 bases between. The germline gives CDR1 SGHVS, CDR2 FQNEAQ. The CDR3 runs 14 residues. CDR3 region: CASSSTSSPGELFF. The CDR3 bases are TGTGCCAGCAGCTCGACCTCTTCCCCCGGGGAGCTGTTTTTT.

This sequence joins TRBV7-8 and TRBJ2-1, with D perhaps matching TRBD2 (5 bases). CDR1 and CDR2 from the germline V gene are SGHVS and FQNEAQ. The germline V and J ends were trimmed by 5 bases and 6 bases, with 17 bases remaining between them. The length of the CDR3 is 15 residues. The CDR3 coding sequence is TGTGCCAGCAGCGTGTGGGGTCTAGAGGGCAATGAGCAGTTCTTC. The encoded protein is CASSVWGLEGNEQFF.

This clonotype was counted ten times or more. The chain uses TRBV20-1 and TRBJ2-1, with 12 bases aligning to TRBD2. The length of the CDR3 is 16 residues. V was pared by 6 bases and J by 4 bases, with 10 bases of the junction left unmatched. CDR1 is DFQATT, CDR2 SNEGSKA, per germline (reference sequence). As DNA, the CDR3 is TGCAGTGCCCCCGCACTTGGACTAGCGGGGTACAATGAGCAGTTCTTC. Protein sequence: CSAPALGLAGYNEQFF.

The rearrangement uses TRBV7-9 and TRBJ2-7; TRBD2 matches at 12 bases. Germline loops: CDR1 SEHNR, CDR2 FQNEAQ (reference sequence). The CDR3 totals 16 residues. V trimming: 2 bases; J trimming: 10 bases; junction bases outside the gene matches: 12. DNA of the CDR3: TGTGCCAGCAGCTTACCCCTAGCGGGAGGGCAATGCGGACAGTACTTC. This translates into CASSLPLAGGQCGQYF.

As to this clonotype: A read error may produce the germline difference seen at one junction end. This chain links TRBV20-1 with TRBJ1-1; 11 nucleotides match TRBD1. The germline V gene encodes CDR1 DFQATT and CDR2 SNEGSKA (reference sequence). The CDR3 totals 19 residues. CDR3 region: CCARDWGQGEGPLNTEAFF. In DNA, the CDR3 is TGCTGTGCTAGAGACTGGGGACAGGGGGAAGGGCCCCTGAACACTGAAGCTTTCTTT.

A few counts support this clonotype. The rearrangement links TRBV2 to TRBJ2-1; D unclear. In germline, CDR1 is SNHLY, CDR2 FYNNEI. The CDR3 is 14 amino acids. Deletions cut 7 bases from V and 0 bases from J, with 10 bases between. CDR3 sequence: CASIRSHSYNEQFF. CDR3 nucleotide sequence: TGTGCCAGCATCAGGTCCCACTCCTACAATGAGCAGTTCTTC.

This clonotype turned up a few times. This chain uses TRBV4-1 with TRBJ2-3; 9 positions match TRBD2. Losses at the gene ends were 2 bases for V and 4 bases for J; bases not matched to a gene: 7. This CDR3 is 16 amino acids long. The germline V gene encodes CDR1 MGHRA and CDR2 YSYEKL. The DNA for the CDR3 is TGCGCCAGCAGCCAATTCGTCGAGCGGGAGGCAGATACGCAGTATTTT. Encoded protein: CASSQFVEREADTQYF.

This clonotype was found a few times. This chain connects TRBV29-1 to TRBJ2-7; D may match TRBD1 or TRBD2 (7 bases each). This CDR3 is 15 amino acids long. Germline-derived CDR1 and CDR2 are SQVTM and ANQGSEA. V shed 5 bases and J shed 2 bases, with 19 bases lying between them. CDR3 amino acids: CSVMGGTERTYEQYF. The CDR3 DNA sequence: TGCAGCGTTATGGGGGGGACAGAGAGAACCTACGAGCAGTACTTC.

This clonotype was observed many times. The V gene is TRBV4-3, the J gene TRBJ2-1; D is tentatively TRBD1 or TRBD2 (6 bases each). V lost 4 bases, J lost 5 bases, and 21 bases lay in between. The length of the CDR3 is 17 residues. Germline values: CDR1 LGHNA, CDR2 YSLEER. CDR3 in amino acids: CASSLGGVGGGNNEQFF. CDR3 sequence (DNA): TGCGCCAGCAGCCTCGGGGGTGTTGGGGGCGGGAACAATGAGCAGTTCTTC.

This chain links TRBV28 with TRBJ2-6, with 9 bases that match TRBD1. There are 17 residues in the CDR3. In germline, CDR1 is MDHEN, CDR2 SYDVKM. V trimming: 8 bases; J trimming: 3 bases; junction bases outside the gene matches: 11. The CDR3 loop reads CASRTGTGTIGANVLTF. DNA of the CDR3: TGTGCCAGCCGGACCGGGACAGGGACAATTGGGGCCAACGTCCTGACTTTC.

This clonotype was picked up many times. This chain uses TRBV12-3 or TRBV12-4 with TRBJ2-1, with 7 bases lining up with TRBD1. There are 15 residues in the CDR3. Trimming took 1 base from V and 3 from J; bases not matched to a gene: 3. The DNA of the CDR3 is TGTGCCAGCAGTTTAGGAGGGGGCATCTACAATGAGCAGTTCTTC. Amino acid sequence: CASSLGGGIYNEQFF.

This clonotype came up a few times. The gene calls are TRBV11-3 and TRBJ2-1, with TRBD2 matching over 8 bases. The CDR3 extends over 16 amino acids. Trimming at V came to 5 bases and at J to 8 bases, leaving 14 bases not matched to a gene. Germline CDR1 and CDR2: SGHNT and YENEEA. CDR3 loop: CASSLGLAGSQHEQFF. The CDR3 nucleotides read TGTGCCAGCAGCCTTGGACTAGCAGGCAGTCAACATGAGCAGTTCTTC.

This clonotype was seen a handful of times. The chain employs TRBV19 and TRBJ2-7; D is ambiguous. Germline assignment: CDR1 LNHDA and CDR2 SQIVND (reference sequence). Deletions cut 0 bases from V and 4 bases from J, with 10 bases between. This CDR3 is 14 amino acids long. The CDR3 bases are TGTGCCAGTAGTATAGAACACTCCCAATACGAGCAGTACTTC. Its translation is CASSIEHSQYEQYF.